This TCR beta chain was captured by sequencing in a study of cytomegalovirus exposure and HLA in healthy donors. PCR used 60 Vbeta primers and 13 Jbeta primers. Profiled with immunoSEQ multiplex PCR; TCRdb holds only in-frame clones, not every one. The sample includes 140,000 to 150,000 clones, about 70% seen only once; the top ten take around 1.9%. The CDR3 has 15 amino acids. V trimming: 6 bases; J trimming: 2 bases; junction bases outside the gene matches: 4. In germline, CDR1 is MNHEY, CDR2 SVGAGI. The sequenced sample consisted of PBMCs. The chain joins TRBV6-5 to TRBJ1-3, with TRBD1 matching over 10 bases. This receptor was taken from a woman between 55 and 75 years old in good health and CMV-seropositive. The CDR3: CASRVGTGAGNTIYF. The CDR3 DNA reads TGTGCCAGCAGAGTAGGGACAGGGGCTGGAAACACCATATATTTT.